The 27 T cell receptor beta chains listed next were all sequenced from one sample in a study of a mutant IDH1 vaccine in newly diagnosed glioma (TCRdb year 2021). No cognate antigen is known for these TCRs. Libraries were prepared through the immunoSEQ multiplex PCR assay. TCRdb holds this immuneACCESS table with in-frame rearrangements only. Some clones are missing; in checked studies, unresolved V genes explain under half, and the rest has no known cause. In all, the sample holds tens of thousands of clones, and 85% to 90% of those were seen once. Of the sample, roughly 1.6% falls within the top ten clones. The time point tag for this specimen amounts to: week 35, safety follow-up. Every vaccine dose consisted of 300 ug of a 20-mer mutant IDH1 peptide in Montanide, administered subcutaneously together with topical imiquimod. The sample in question was PBMCs, obtained from a glioma patient whose treatment included an IDH1 peptide vaccine. The receptors were sampled from a man in his forties with glioma.

This rearrangement joins TRBV4-3 to TRBJ2-3; possibly TRBD2 for D (5 bases). V dropped 3 bases and J dropped 2 bases, with 18 bases sitting between them. The CDR3 runs 17 residues. Germline V gene lookup returns CDR1 LGHNA and CDR2 YSLEER. The CDR3 protein is CASSQSVGDFFTDTQYF. The CDR3 region has the DNA TGCGCCAGCAGCCAGTCCGTGGGAGACTTCTTCACAGATACGCAGTATTTT.

The sample holds a few counts of this clone. The chain employs TRBV25-1 and TRBJ2-7; 8 bases match TRBD2. This CDR3 comprises 16 residues. Germline CDR1 MGHDK, CDR2 SYGVNS. The junction had 14 bases not matched to a gene; V was cut back by 4 bases and J by 6 bases. For the CDR3, the DNA is TGTGCCAGCAGTGGGCTGATGAGCGGGAGAGGGCTCGAGCAGTACTTC. This translates into CASSGLMSGRGLEQYF.

CDR3 DNA sequence: TGTGCCAGCTCACCCCGGGGGACAGGGACCCAGCAGTACTTC. It encodes CASSPRGTGTQQYF. This sequence joins TRBV18 and TRBJ2-7; 9 nucleotides match TRBD1. The germline V gene has CDR1 KGHSH and CDR2 LQKENI. The ends lost 3 bases at V and 8 bases at J; junction bases unmatched: 8. There are 14 residues in the CDR3.

The chain recombines TRBV27 with TRBJ2-5; D is possibly TRBD1 (6 bases). V lost 0 bases, J lost 1 base, and 12 bases lay in between. CDR1 and CDR2 from the germline V gene are MNHEY and SMNVEV (reference sequence). There are 16 residues in the CDR3. CDR3 DNA: TGTGCCAGCAGTTTATCGGGGACAACCGCCCAAGAGACCCAGTACTTC. Protein product: CASSLSGTTAQETQYF.

This rearrangement joins TRBV6-1 to TRBJ1-4, with a possible D match to TRBD1 (5 bases). CDR3 size: 14 residues. Germline lookup yields CDR1 MNHNS and CDR2 SASEGT. Trimming cost V 6 bases and J 14 bases, with 22 bases left between them. CDR3 DNA: TGTGCCAGCAGACCCGGGGGGGGTGGGGAATGGCTGTTTTTT. Residues: CASRPGGGGEWLFF.

The chain links TRBV5-1 to TRBJ2-3; D gene unclear. From germline, CDR1 is SGHRS and CDR2 YFSETQ. Trimming took 1 base from V and 4 from J, leaving 10 bases between them. This CDR3 is 14 amino acids long. The CDR3 reads CASSLKGYADTQYF. The DNA for the CDR3 is TGCGCCAGCAGCTTGAAAGGTTATGCAGATACGCAGTATTTT. The entire variable domain, with the rest obtained from reference TRBV5-1 and TRBJ2-3, is as follows: KAGVTQTPRYLIKTRGQQVTLSCSPISGHRSVSWYQQTPGQGLQFLFEYFSETQRNKGNFPGRFSGRQFSNSRSEMNVSTLELGDSALYLCASSLKGYADTQYFGPGTRLTVL.

The gene calls are TRBV6-5 and TRBJ2-7, with TRBD2 as a possible D gene (7 bases). Germline V lookup: CDR1 MNHEY, CDR2 SVGAGI. Trimming left V 4 bases short and J 3 bases short, with 13 bases between. CDR3 length equals 14 residues. The CDR3 DNA reads as TGTGCCAGCAGTTTAAGGGGGGAGGGCTACGAGCAGTACTTC. This codes for CASSLRGEGYEQYF.

The V call is TRBV5-6, the J call TRBJ2-3; D is uncertain. There are 17 residues in the CDR3. Trimming cost V 6 bases and J 3 bases, with 23 bases left between them. CDR1 and CDR2 (germline): SGHDT, YYEEEE. The CDR3 here is CASNHRLDSLSTDTQYF. The CDR3 region has the DNA TGTGCCAGCAACCACAGATTAGACTCCCTGTCAACAGATACGCAGTATTTT.

The chain has TRBV11-3 and TRBJ2-7; D not resolved. V gave up 0 bases and J gave up 6 bases, with 6 bases separating them. The CDR3 spans 12 residues. Germline loops: CDR1 SGHNT, CDR2 YENEEA. The CDR3 DNA reads as TGTGCCAGCAGCTTAGACGAGAGCGAGCAGTACTTC. Protein: CASSLDESEQYF.

This chain connects TRBV5-1 to TRBJ2-7; TRBD1 aligns across 7 bases. This CDR3 comprises 13 residues. The germline V gene has CDR1 SGHRS and CDR2 YFSETQ. Germline trimming cut 4 bases from V and 5 bases from J; bases unmatched to any gene: 6. CDR3 sequence reads: CASSTLGQDEQYF. The CDR3 coding sequence is TGCGCCAGCAGCACCCTCGGACAGGACGAGCAGTACTTC.

The V gene is TRBV27, the J gene TRBJ1-2, with TRBD1 as a possible D gene (5 bases). The CDR3 extends over 14 amino acids. V was trimmed by 7 bases and J by 6 bases, leaving 18 bases between them. Per germline, CDR1 MNHEY and CDR2 SMNVEV (reference sequence). DNA for the CDR3: TGTGCCAGCAAAAGGTCTCGGCAGGGCAATGGCTACACCTTC. Amino acids: CASKRSRQGNGYTF.

This chain joins TRBV7-2 and TRBJ2-2; 11 bases fit TRBD2. This CDR3 has 16 amino acids. CDR1 SGHTA and CDR2 FQGNSA come from the germline V gene. The V and J ends lost 6 bases and 5 bases, in that order; junction bases with no gene match: 8. CDR3 protein: CASRLIAGGWTGELFF. The CDR3 coding sequence is TGTGCCAGCAGATTAATAGCGGGAGGGTGGACCGGGGAGCTGTTTTTT.

The chain is built from TRBV7-2 and TRBJ2-2; 10 bases map to TRBD1. From germline, CDR1 is SGHTA and CDR2 FQGNSA. This CDR3 comprises 16 residues. With 1 base clipped from V and 4 bases from J, the junction kept 3 bases outside the gene matches. The CDR3: CASSLGGQGGTGELFF. The CDR3 bases are TGTGCCAGCAGCTTAGGTGGACAGGGGGGCACCGGGGAGCTGTTTTTT.

The chain couples TRBV5-1 to TRBJ2-7; 9 nucleotides align to TRBD1. Germline V lookup: CDR1 SGHRS, CDR2 YFSETQ. The CDR3 is 15 amino acids. V dropped 7 bases and J dropped 6; count of bases not matched to a gene: 14. CDR3 loop: CASGLGTGTGTEQYF. The CDR3 nucleotides read TGCGCCAGCGGCCTGGGGACCGGGACAGGGACCGAGCAGTACTTC. Together with reference TRBV5-1 and TRBJ2-7, the CDR3 gives the full variable domain: KAGVTQTPRYLIKTRGQQVTLSCSPISGHRSVSWYQQTPGQGLQFLFEYFSETQRNKGNFPGRFSGRQFSNSRSEMNVSTLELGDSALYLCASGLGTGTGTEQYFGPGTRLTVT.

The chain recombines TRBV10-3 with TRBJ2-6; D gene unclear. Trimming removed 5 bases at V and 2 bases at J, with 7 bases between. The CDR3 loop spans 14 amino acids. Germline assignment: CDR1 ENHRY and CDR2 SYGVKD. The CDR3 coding sequence is TGTGCCATCAGTACTGCCCCTGGGGCCAACGTCCTGACTTTC. It is translated as CAISTAPGANVLTF.

The CDR3 DNA reads as TGCGCCAGCAGGGCTAGCGGGAGGGCCGACACCGGGGAGCTGTTTTTT. As protein: CASRASGRADTGELFF. The genes are TRBV5-1 and TRBJ2-2; 12 nucleotides align to TRBD2. Germline CDR1 is SGHRS and CDR2 is YFSETQ. The ends lost 5 bases at V and 3 bases at J; junction bases unmatched: 5. This CDR3 is built from 16 residues.

The rearrangement uses TRBV15 and TRBJ2-1; D is perhaps TRBD1 or TRBD2 (5 bases each). V was pared by 0 bases and J by 10 bases, with 19 bases between. The CDR3 has 16 residues. In germline, CDR1 is LNHNV, CDR2 YYDKDF (reference sequence). The CDR3 sequence is CATSRESGTTEREQFF. The CDR3 region has the DNA TGTGCCACCAGCAGAGAATCCGGGACCACCGAGCGGGAGCAGTTCTTC. Variable domain in full (rest from reference TRBV15 and TRBJ2-1): DAMVIQNPRYQVTQFGKPVTLSCSQTLNHNVMYWYQQKSSQAPKLLFHYYDKDFNNEADTPDNFQSRRPNTSFCFLDIRSPGLGDTAMYLCATSRESGTTEREQFFGPGTRLTVL.

This rearrangement joins TRBV10-3 to TRBJ2-7, with 8 positions matching TRBD1. CDR3 size: 15 residues. Trimming took 7 bases from V and 1 from J; bases not matched to a gene: 9. The germline gives CDR1 ENHRY, CDR2 SYGVKD. The CDR3 sequence: CAITWGDRGSYEQYF. CDR3 DNA: TGTGCCATCACCTGGGGAGACAGGGGATCCTACGAGCAGTACTTC.

The chain has TRBV7-2 and TRBJ2-7; no definite D call. Germline V gene lookup returns CDR1 SGHTA and CDR2 FQGNSA. V was trimmed by 1 base and J by 3 bases, leaving 10 bases between them. The CDR3 contains 14 residues. The CDR3 region has the DNA TGTGCCAGCAGCTTAGGCCTAGTGTTCTACGAGCAGTACTTC. Translating it yields CASSLGLVFYEQYF.

This chain uses TRBV19 with TRBJ2-4, with 10 bases matching TRBD1. J gave up 0 bases and V 8 bases, and 13 bases lay outside the gene matches. This CDR3 is 18 amino acids long. Per germline, CDR1 LNHDA and CDR2 SQIVND (reference sequence). The CDR3 sequence is CASGGTGVTGVAKNIQYF. DNA of the CDR3: TGTGCCAGTGGGGGGACAGGGGTGACGGGGGTAGCCAAAAACATTCAGTACTTC. Full variable domain (outside the CDR3, taken from reference TRBV19 and TRBJ2-4): DGGITQSPKYLFRKEGQNVTLSCEQNLNHDAMYWYRQDPGQGLRLIYYSQIVNDFQKGDIAEGYSVSREKKESFPLTVTSAQKNPTAFYLCASGGTGVTGVAKNIQYFGAGTRLSVL.

The sample holds a few counts of this clone. The J gene is TRBJ1-5, the V gene TRBV5-5; TRBD1 might be the D (5 bases). The V gene lost 0 bases and the J gene lost 4 bases, with 8 bases spanning the gap. Looked up from germline, CDR1 is SGHKS and CDR2 is YYEKEE (reference sequence). There are 14 residues in the CDR3. The CDR3 DNA reads TGTGCCAGCAGCTTGGAGGGGCCGAATCAGCCCCAGCATTTT. Amino acids: CASSLEGPNQPQHF.

The rearrangement joins TRBV9 to TRBJ2-5, with 8 bases matching TRBD1. The J segment lost 5 bases and the V segment lost 0 bases, leaving 6 bases of the junction unmatched. Germline lookup yields CDR1 SGDLS and CDR2 YYNGEE. The CDR3 is made up of 15 amino acids. CDR3 coding DNA: TGTGCCAGCAGCGTAGCTACAGGGGGAGGCGAGACCCAGTACTTC. Amino acids: CASSVATGGGETQYF. Full variable domain (missing parts from reference TRBV9 and TRBJ2-5): DSGVTQTPKHLITATGQRVTLRCSPRSGDLSVYWYQQSLDQGLQFLIQYYNGEERAKGNILERFSAQQFPDLHSELNLSSLELGDSALYFCASSVATGGGETQYFGPGTRLLVL.

J is TRBJ2-3 and V is TRBV7-3; D is perhaps TRBD1 or TRBD2 (5 bases each). The V and J ends lost 3 bases and 2 bases respectively, with 6 bases between them. Germline CDR1 SGHTA, CDR2 FQGTGA. The CDR3 has 13 residues. The CDR3 loop is CASSFGATDTQYF. In DNA form, the CDR3 reads TGTGCCAGCAGCTTCGGGGCCACAGATACGCAGTATTTT.

This clone came up once. The chain recombines TRBV5-6 with TRBJ1-5, with 8 bases that match TRBD1. There are 16 residues in the CDR3. Trimming removed 6 bases from V and 0 bases from J; junction bases left unmatched: 8. Germline CDR1 and CDR2: SGHDT and YYEEEE. This chain's CDR3 is CASTVQGALSNQPQHF. DNA for the CDR3: TGTGCCAGCACCGTGCAGGGGGCCCTTAGCAATCAGCCCCAGCATTTT.

The chain combines TRBV7-9 with TRBJ2-7; D gene unclear. CDR1 and CDR2 (germline): SEHNR, FQNEAQ (reference sequence). The CDR3 is 13 amino acids. Trimming took 1 base from V and 9 from J, leaving 13 bases between them. The CDR3 region has the DNA TGTGCCAGCAGCTTAGGGCTAGACTCGACGCAGTACTTC. It translates to CASSLGLDSTQYF.

V and J are TRBV29-1 and TRBJ1-5, with D tentatively TRBD1 (5 bases). This CDR3 has 13 residues. Germline CDR1 reads SQVTM; CDR2 reads ANQGSEA. V lost 5 bases and J lost 4, with 12 bases in between. CDR3 sequence reads: CSVRQQDNQPQHF. Here the CDR3 DNA reads TGCAGCGTTCGGCAACAGGATAATCAGCCCCAGCATTTT.

The gene calls are TRBV6-1 and TRBJ1-5, with D unresolved. The CDR3 has 14 residues. Germline CDR1 MNHNS, CDR2 SASEGT. Trimming removed 7 bases at V and 7 bases at J, with 17 bases between. The CDR3 DNA reads TGTGCCAGCAACGTTCGGGAGGGTTTACAGCCCCAGCATTTT. Translated, it gives CASNVREGLQPQHF.